One and the same sample provided the 20 T cell receptor beta chains below, sequenced in a study of shared clonotypes between healthy human individuals. The naive CD8 population came from CD45RO-negative cells selected for CCR7, without terminally differentiated effector memory CD45RA+ cells. The table came from immunoSEQ multiplex PCR; TCRdb's copy has only in-frame clones and leaves some out. This sample has around 1.9 million clones, with approximately 92% found just once. Sample: naive CD8+ T cells from PBMCs. These receptors came from a young man in good health. Some clones in this sample may be carry-over from other donors' samples.

This chain uses TRBV12-5 with TRBJ2-1; unclear D gene. Trimming shortened V by 2 bases and J by 10 bases, and 9 bases separated the two germline ends. The CDR3 sequence is 12 residues long. Germline V gene data show CDR1 as LGHNT and CDR2 as FRNRAP. The CDR3 region is CASGLFPGEQFF. The CDR3 bases are TGTGCTAGTGGTTTGTTCCCAGGAGAGCAGTTCTTC.

The chain recombines TRBV10-3 with TRBJ2-1, with TRBD2 identical over 9 bases. This CDR3 is built from 16 residues. The germline CDR1 and CDR2 sequences are ENHRY and SYGVKD. The junction had 6 bases not matched to a gene; V was cut back by 6 bases and J by 0 bases. CDR3 amino acids: CAISETAGGSYNEQFF. CDR3 sequence (DNA): TGTGCCATCAGCGAAACAGCGGGGGGCTCCTACAATGAGCAGTTCTTC.

The chain carries TRBV19 and TRBJ2-1; D is tentatively TRBD1 or TRBD2 (5 bases each). The CDR3 loop spans 14 amino acids. CDR1 and CDR2 (germline): LNHDA, SQIVND (reference sequence). The V and J ends lost 5 bases and 8 bases respectively, with 16 bases between them. CDR3 DNA sequence: TGTGCCAGTAGTGGGTACGCGATGGGGGATGAGCAGTTCTTC. This codes for CASSGYAMGDEQFF.

This chain connects TRBV9 to TRBJ2-7; D not certain. The CDR3 has 16 amino acids. V gave up 0 bases and J gave up 6 bases, with 19 bases separating them. CDR1 is SGDLS, CDR2 YYNGEE, per germline. The chain's CDR3 is CASSVDGSFSLGEQYF. The DNA of the CDR3 is TGTGCCAGCAGCGTAGACGGCAGCTTTTCCCTCGGCGAGCAGTACTTC.

The chain joins TRBV27 to TRBJ1-4; 7 bases match TRBD1. CDR1 and CDR2 from the germline V gene are MNHEY and SMNVEV (reference sequence). The CDR3 spans 14 residues. The V gene end was trimmed by 5 bases and the J gene end by 5 bases; junction bases not matched to a gene: 5. CDR3 DNA sequence: TGTGCCAGCAGTAAGACAGGGAAGAATGAAAAACTGTTTTTT. This codes for CASSKTGKNEKLFF. The variable domain in full, completed from reference TRBV27 and TRBJ1-4, reads EAQVTQNPRYLITVTGKKLTVTCSQNMNHEYMSWYRQDPGLGLRQIYYSMNVEVTDKGDVPEGYKVSRKEKRNFPLILESPSPNQTSLYFCASSKTGKNEKLFFGSGTQLSVL.

This sequence joins TRBV10-2 and TRBJ1-2; no definite D call. Germline CDR1 is WSHSY and CDR2 is SAAADI. Trimming removed 5 bases from V and 4 bases from J, with 14 bases in between. This CDR3 contains 14 residues. CDR3 nucleotide sequence: TGCGCCAGCAGTCCCGGACCGGACCTCTATGGCTACACCTTC. Translating it yields CASSPGPDLYGYTF.

The chain couples TRBV5-1 to TRBJ2-5; 10 bases agree with TRBD2. CDR1 and CDR2 from the germline V gene are SGHRS and YFSETQ. V dropped 3 bases and J dropped 5; count of bases not matched to a gene: 13. CDR3 size: 17 residues. The CDR3 loop is CASSSTSGAPFGETQYF. In nucleotides, the CDR3 is TGCGCCAGCAGCTCAACTAGCGGGGCCCCTTTCGGGGAGACCCAGTACTTC.

With respect to this clone: In the same sample, other DNA sequences code for this CDR3. The chain recombines TRBV10-3 with TRBJ2-1, with D possibly TRBD2 on 6 matching bases. Trimming stripped 0 bases from V and 0 bases from J, with 6 bases between. There are 15 residues in the CDR3. The germline gives CDR1 ENHRY, CDR2 SYGVKD. DNA for the CDR3: TGTGCCATCAGTGAGTCGGGGGGCTCCTACAATGAGCAGTTCTTC. Protein product: CAISESGGSYNEQFF.

CDR3 in amino acids: CASRIYANTGELFF. Written as DNA, the CDR3 is TGTGCCAGCAGAATATACGCGAACACCGGGGAGCTGTTTTTT. The chain uses TRBV27 and TRBJ2-2; D remains ambiguous. The ends were cut back, 6 bases at V and 0 bases at J, with 8 bases in the middle. CDR3 size: 14 residues. Looked up from germline, CDR1 is MNHEY and CDR2 is SMNVEV (reference sequence).

The V gene is TRBV7-8, the J gene TRBJ2-5; D may be TRBD1 (6 bases). V gave up 6 bases and J gave up 3 bases, with 8 bases separating them. CDR1 SGHVS and CDR2 FQNEAQ come from the germline V gene. The CDR3 consists of 12 residues. CDR3 amino acids: CASSEGEETQYF. The DNA for the CDR3 is TGTGCCAGCAGTGAGGGGGAAGAGACCCAGTACTTC.

This chain uses TRBV7-9 with TRBJ2-7, with 11 bases aligning to TRBD1. The junction had 10 bases not matched to a gene; V was cut back by 5 bases and J by 4 bases. The CDR3 is made up of 16 amino acids. The germline V gene has CDR1 SEHNR and CDR2 FQNEAQ (reference sequence). The CDR3 sequence is CASSQDRGRELYEQYF. The CDR3 bases are TGTGCCAGCAGCCAGGACAGGGGGCGGGAACTATACGAGCAGTACTTC. Full variable domain (missing parts from reference TRBV7-9 and TRBJ2-7): DTGVSQNPRHKITKRGQNVTFRCDPISEHNRLYWYRQTLGQGPEFLTYFQNEAQLEKSRLLSDRFSAERPKGSFSTLEIQRTEQGDSAMYLCASSQDRGRELYEQYFGPGTRLTVT.

V usage is TRBV18 and J usage is TRBJ2-7; 7 nucleotides align to TRBD1. Unmatched junction bases numbered 5, after V lost 4 bases and J lost 2 bases. This CDR3 has 14 amino acids. Germline V gene lookup returns CDR1 KGHSH and CDR2 LQKENI. This chain's CDR3 is CASSHRDSPYEQYF. Here the CDR3 DNA reads TGTGCCAGCTCACACCGGGACAGTCCCTACGAGCAGTACTTC.

V usage is TRBV28 and J usage is TRBJ2-7, with TRBD1 matching 7 bases. The CDR3 has 13 residues. V was clipped by 6 bases and J by 5 bases; unmatched bases: 7. Looked up from germline, CDR1 is MDHEN and CDR2 is SYDVKM. This CDR3 is CASSHSDRNEQYF. The DNA for the CDR3 is TGTGCCAGCAGCCACTCGGACAGGAACGAGCAGTACTTC.

A word on this clone: Other DNA sequences in this sample translate to the same CDR3. The genes are TRBV19 and TRBJ2-7; tentatively, D is TRBD2 (5 bases). Between the trimmed V and J ends, which lost 8 bases and 0 bases, there was a span of 11 bases. This CDR3 has 13 amino acids. CDR1 is LNHDA and CDR2 is SQIVND in the germline V gene (reference sequence). The CDR3 loop is CASSPGSSYEQYF. DNA of the CDR3: TGTGCCAGTTCACCGGGGAGCTCCTACGAGCAGTACTTC. The full variable domain, with the rest looked up from reference TRBV19 and TRBJ2-7, is DGGITQSPKYLFRKEGQNVTLSCEQNLNHDAMYWYRQDPGQGLRLIYYSQIVNDFQKGDIAEGYSVSREKKESFPLTVTSAQKNPTAFYLCASSPGSSYEQYFGPGTRLTVT.

This clone has more than one count but fewer than ten. This chain uses TRBV6-1 with TRBJ1-1, with 7 bases identical to TRBD1. The CDR3 loop spans 11 amino acids. Germline values: CDR1 MNHNS, CDR2 SASEGT. With 3 bases clipped from V and 11 bases from J, the junction kept 3 bases outside the gene matches. CDR3 nucleotide sequence: TGTGCCAGCAGTGAGACAGGGTTGGCTTTCTTT. Translation: CASSETGLAFF.

This chain links TRBV28 with TRBJ2-1; 7 bases are a match to TRBD1. This CDR3 has 13 residues. From germline, CDR1 is MDHEN and CDR2 SYDVKM. With 7 bases clipped from V and 4 bases from J, the junction kept 4 bases outside the gene matches. The CDR3: CASNPGGYNEQFF. In DNA form, the CDR3 reads TGTGCCAGCAATCCAGGGGGATACAATGAGCAGTTCTTC.

The chain links TRBV5-1 to TRBJ2-7, with TRBD2 matching over 7 bases. CDR3 size: 13 residues. V shed 3 bases, J shed 11 bases, and the junction held 11 bases outside the gene matches. Germline-derived CDR1 and CDR2 are SGHRS and YFSETQ. The CDR3 nucleotides read TGCGCCAGCAGCTCGTCCCTTTCCGCGGGGGAGTACTTC. This codes for CASSSSLSAGEYF.

The rearrangement uses TRBV27 and TRBJ2-3, with 14 bases identical to TRBD2. The CDR3 is 17 amino acids. Germline V lookup: CDR1 MNHEY, CDR2 SMNVEV (reference sequence). V was clipped by 4 bases and J by 4 bases; unmatched bases: 7. The CDR3 coding sequence is TGTGCCAGCAGTTCCCGGACTAGCGGGAGGATGGCAGATACGCAGTATTTT. This sequence encodes CASSSRTSGRMADTQYF.

The V gene is TRBV14, the J gene TRBJ1-3; unclear D gene. Trimming shortened V by 0 bases and J by 1 base, and 7 bases separated the two germline ends. This CDR3 is built from 15 residues. Germline assignment: CDR1 SGHDN and CDR2 FVKESK. The CDR3 region is CASSQDLGSGNTIYF. CDR3 nucleotides: TGTGCCAGCAGCCAAGATCTAGGGTCTGGAAACACCATATATTTT.

The genes are TRBV19 and TRBJ2-1, with D maybe TRBD1 (6 bases). There are 13 residues in the CDR3. Trimming removed 9 bases from V and 4 bases from J, with 13 bases in between. Germline V CDR1 and CDR2: LNHDA, SQIVND (reference sequence). The CDR3 protein is CASWEQGYNEQFF. The CDR3 DNA is TGTGCCAGCTGGGAACAGGGATACAATGAGCAGTTCTTC.